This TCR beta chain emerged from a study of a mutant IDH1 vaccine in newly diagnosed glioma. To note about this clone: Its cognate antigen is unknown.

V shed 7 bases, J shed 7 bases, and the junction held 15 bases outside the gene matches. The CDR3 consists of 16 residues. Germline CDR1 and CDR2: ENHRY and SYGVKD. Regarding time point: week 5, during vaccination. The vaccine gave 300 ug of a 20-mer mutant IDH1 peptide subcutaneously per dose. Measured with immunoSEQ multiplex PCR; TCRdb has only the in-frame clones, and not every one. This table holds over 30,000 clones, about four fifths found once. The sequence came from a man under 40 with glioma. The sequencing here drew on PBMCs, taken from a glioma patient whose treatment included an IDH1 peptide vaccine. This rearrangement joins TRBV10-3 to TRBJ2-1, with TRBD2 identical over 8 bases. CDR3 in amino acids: CAIISDLGIAGNEQFF. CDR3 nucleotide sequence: TGTGCCATCATTTCAGACCTGGGTATAGCGGGGAATGAGCAGTTCTTC.